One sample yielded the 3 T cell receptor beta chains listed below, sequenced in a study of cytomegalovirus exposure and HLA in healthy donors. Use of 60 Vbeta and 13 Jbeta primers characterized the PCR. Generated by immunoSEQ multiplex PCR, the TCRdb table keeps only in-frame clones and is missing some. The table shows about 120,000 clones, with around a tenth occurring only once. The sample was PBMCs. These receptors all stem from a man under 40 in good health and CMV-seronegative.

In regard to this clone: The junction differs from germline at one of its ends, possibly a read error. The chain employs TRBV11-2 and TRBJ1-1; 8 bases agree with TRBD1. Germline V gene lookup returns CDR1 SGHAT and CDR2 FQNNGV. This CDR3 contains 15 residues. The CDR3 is CASSLDRGMNTEAFF. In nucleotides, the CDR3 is TGTGCCAGCAGCCTAGACAGGGGAATGAACACTGAAGCTTTCTTT.

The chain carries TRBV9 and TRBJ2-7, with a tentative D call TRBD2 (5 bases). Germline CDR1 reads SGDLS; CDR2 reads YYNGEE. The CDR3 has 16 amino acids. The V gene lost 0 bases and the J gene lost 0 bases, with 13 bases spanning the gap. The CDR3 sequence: CASSVGGRDYSYEQYF. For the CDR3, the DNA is TGTGCCAGCAGCGTAGGAGGGAGAGATTACTCCTACGAGCAGTACTTC.

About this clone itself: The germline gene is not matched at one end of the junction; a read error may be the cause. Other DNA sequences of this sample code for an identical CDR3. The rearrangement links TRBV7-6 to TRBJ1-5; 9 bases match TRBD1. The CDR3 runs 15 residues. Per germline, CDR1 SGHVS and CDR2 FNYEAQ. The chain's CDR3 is CASSRGTGINQPQHF. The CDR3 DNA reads TGCGCCAGCAGCCGTGGGACAGGGATTAATCAGCCCCAGCATTTT. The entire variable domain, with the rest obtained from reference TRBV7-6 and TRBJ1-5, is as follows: GAGVSQSPRYKVTKRGQDVALRCDPISGHVSLYWYRQALGQGPEFLTYFNYEAQQDKSGLPNDRFSAERPEGSISTLTIQRTEQRDSAMYRCASSRGTGINQPQHFGDGTRLSIL.